This T cell receptor beta chain was captured in a study of shared clonotypes between healthy human individuals. Sequenced by immunoSEQ multiplex PCR; TCRdb stores in-frame clones only, minus some. The profile shows hundreds of thousands of clones, 85% to 95% of them singletons. There are 13 residues in the CDR3. V lost 5 bases, J lost 4 bases, and 9 bases lay in between. Germline CDR1 MDHEN, CDR2 SYDVKM. Terminally differentiated effector memory CD45RA+ cells were excluded by CCR7 positive selection of CD45RO-negative cells. The receptor comes from a woman aged 25 to 39 in good health. V gene TRBV28 combines with J gene TRBJ2-1; the D gene is possibly TRBD1 (5 bases). What was sequenced was naive CD8+ T cells sorted from blood. In DNA form, the CDR3 reads TGTGCCAGCAGTAAGACAGAGTACAATGAGCAGTTCTTC. Protein: CASSKTEYNEQFF.